This TCR beta chain is from a study of blood T cell repertoires in COVID-19. Overall study: In each case, the material was cDNA or gDNA derived from T cells, B-cell-depleted T cells, or PBMCs.

Seattle patients were enrolled while actively infected and followed longitudinally. The assay was immunoSEQ multiplex PCR, and TCRdb's table has in-frame clones only and misses some. The table shows roughly 69,000 clones, with 84% occurring only once. V gave up 2 bases and J gave up 3 bases; unmatched junction bases: 5. This CDR3 contains 15 residues. CDR1 is LGHNA, CDR2 YSLEER, per germline. The sequenced material came from peripheral blood. The chain employs TRBV4-3 and TRBJ2-3, with 7 bases fitting TRBD2. The receptor comes from a man aged 50 to 60 with COVID-19, enrolled during active disease. This CDR3 reads CASSQTSATTDTQYF. In DNA form, the CDR3 reads TGCGCCAGCAGCCAAACTAGCGCCACGACAGATACGCAGTATTTT.